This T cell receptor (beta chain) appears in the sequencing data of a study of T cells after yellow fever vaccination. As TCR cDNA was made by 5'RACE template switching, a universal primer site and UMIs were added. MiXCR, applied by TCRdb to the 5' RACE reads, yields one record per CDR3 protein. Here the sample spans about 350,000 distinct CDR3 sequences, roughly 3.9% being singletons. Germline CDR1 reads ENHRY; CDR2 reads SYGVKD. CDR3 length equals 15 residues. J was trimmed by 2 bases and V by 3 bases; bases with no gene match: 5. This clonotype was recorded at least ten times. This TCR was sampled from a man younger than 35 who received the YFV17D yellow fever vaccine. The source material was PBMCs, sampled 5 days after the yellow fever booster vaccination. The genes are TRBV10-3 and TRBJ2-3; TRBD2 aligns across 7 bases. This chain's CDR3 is CAISDSRGNTDTQYF. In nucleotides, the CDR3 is TGTGCCATCAGTGACTCGCGGGGGAACACAGATACGCAGTATTTT.